These 13 T cell receptor beta chains originate from one sample sequenced in a study of T cell repertoires in cytomegalovirus infection. Each CDR3 protein is one row after TCRdb ran MiXCR on the reads. The data show 140,000 to 150,000 distinct CDR3 sequences, over 30% seen once. Their cognate antigens are unknown. Sequenced here: CD8+ T cells from cultured PBMCs, sampled from culture after CMV antigen stimulation. The receptors originated from a human donor in good health (CMV status not recorded). Some clones in this sample may be carry-over from other donors' samples.

This clonotype was detected ten times or more. The chain uses TRBV6-5 and TRBJ2-7; 8 nucleotides line up with TRBD2. Germline trimming cut 0 bases from V and 1 base from J; bases unmatched to any gene: 11. CDR3 length: 18 amino acids. CDR1 is MNHEY, CDR2 SVGAGI, per germline. CDR3 region: CASSYSIPSGGESYEQYF. The DNA for the CDR3 is TGTGCCAGCAGTTACTCGATTCCCAGCGGGGGCGAGTCCTACGAGCAGTACTTC.

There are a few counts of this clonotype. The J gene is TRBJ1-5, the V gene TRBV7-6; D is perhaps TRBD1 (6 bases). The CDR3 covers 16 residues. The V end was cut by 1 base, the J end by 6 bases, with 16 bases between. Looked up from germline, CDR1 is SGHVS and CDR2 is FNYEAQ. CDR3 in DNA: TGTGCCAGCAGCTTAGGAGCGGTGGGGGGCTTTCAGCCCCAGCATTTT. Amino acid sequence: CASSLGAVGGFQPQHF.

This clonotype was seen once. The J gene is TRBJ2-5, the V gene TRBV2; perhaps TRBD2 as D (7 bases). Germline values: CDR1 SNHLY, CDR2 FYNNEI. CDR3 size: 13 residues. V was clipped by 4 bases and J by 4 bases, with 10 bases between them. The CDR3 sequence is CASSGGGGETQYF. The DNA for the CDR3 is TGTGCCAGCAGTGGCGGGGGCGGAGAGACCCAGTACTTC.

This clonotype has only a few counts. The V and J genes are TRBV6-6 and TRBJ1-2; D not resolved. The V end lost 5 bases, the J end lost 6 bases, and 10 bases lay between the germline ends. CDR1 MNHNY and CDR2 SVGAGI come from the germline V gene (reference sequence). The CDR3 consists of 12 residues. The chain's CDR3 is CASSPPGNGYTF. In nucleotides, the CDR3 is TGTGCCAGCAGTCCCCCGGGGAATGGCTACACCTTC.

There are many counts of this clonotype. The rearrangement uses TRBV7-6 and TRBJ2-3, with a weak D call TRBD1 (6 bases). Between the trimmed V and J ends, which lost 5 bases and 1 base, there was a span of 19 bases. Per the germline V gene, CDR1 is SGHVS and CDR2 is FNYEAQ. There are 17 residues in the CDR3. CDR3 loop: CASSPRPRGHRTDTQYF. In DNA form, the CDR3 reads TGTGCCAGCAGCCCTCGCCCCCGGGGACACCGCACAGATACGCAGTATTTT.

This clonotype was seen ten or more times. The chain couples TRBV7-8 to TRBJ2-3; D uncertain. Germline loops: CDR1 SGHVS, CDR2 FQNEAQ. The CDR3 consists of 13 residues. With 5 bases removed from V and 2 bases from J, the gap between germline ends came to 8 bases. CDR3 sequence: CASSLFPTDTQYF. In DNA, the CDR3 is TGTGCCAGCAGCCTATTCCCCACAGATACGCAGTATTTT.

Note on this clonotype: At one boundary the junction diverges from the germline segment, which might be a read error. The CDR3 sequence is CASSQEGTGDYEQYF. CDR3 coding DNA: TGTGCCAGCAGCCAAGAGGGGACAGGGGACTACGAGCAGTACTTC. The rearrangement joins TRBV4-1 to TRBJ2-7; 10 nucleotides match TRBD1. The CDR3 consists of 15 residues. Germline CDR1 reads MGHRA; CDR2 reads YSYEKL.

This clonotype was detected once. The chain uses TRBV2 and TRBJ1-1; the D is unclear. Per germline, CDR1 SNHLY and CDR2 FYNNEI. This CDR3 is built from 11 residues. Trimming shortened V by 9 bases and J by 4 bases, and 9 bases separated the two germline ends. CDR3 loop: CASHLATEAFF. The CDR3 coding sequence is TGTGCCAGTCACCTAGCCACTGAAGCTTTCTTT.

Here the CDR3 reads CASSRLAVRQFF. Here the CDR3 DNA reads TGTGCCAGCAGCCGTCTAGCAGTAAGGCAGTTCTTC. The V call is TRBV11-2, the J call TRBJ2-1; the D gene is possibly TRBD2 (5 bases). Per germline, CDR1 SGHAT and CDR2 FQNNGV. This CDR3 comprises 12 residues. Trimming pared 5 bases from V and 12 bases from J, leaving 14 bases between.

This clonotype was seen a handful of times. The CDR3 sequence: CASSWETGGTEAFF. Written as DNA, the CDR3 is TGTGCCAGCAGCTGGGAGACAGGGGGAACTGAAGCTTTCTTT. J is TRBJ1-1 and V is TRBV28; the match to TRBD1 covers 9 bases. With V trimmed by 6 bases and J by 5 bases, 7 bases remained unmatched. Germline assignment: CDR1 MDHEN and CDR2 SYDVKM. The CDR3 covers 14 residues. The full variable domain, with the rest looked up from reference TRBV28 and TRBJ1-1, is DVKVTQSSRYLVKRTGEKVFLECVQDMDHENMFWYRQDPGLGLRLIYFSYDVKMKEKGDIPEGYSVSREKKERFSLILESASTNQTSMYLCASSWETGGTEAFFGQGTRLTVV.

The chain combines TRBV5-3 with TRBJ2-1; no clear D. TRBV5-3 counts as an open reading frame of uncertain function. The CDR3 runs to 12 residues. The V and J ends lost 8 bases and 8 bases respectively, with 14 bases between them. DNA for the CDR3: TGTGCCAGCAGCGCTGGAGACGATGAGCAGTTCTTC. This codes for CASSAGDDEQFF.

The J gene is TRBJ2-1, the V gene TRBV20-1, with TRBD2 matching 12 bases. V shed 4 bases and J 7 bases; nucleotides not matched to a gene: 8. The CDR3 covers 15 residues. CDR1 is DFQATT, CDR2 SNEGSKA, per germline (reference sequence). Here the CDR3 reads CSAILLAGGRNEQFF. The CDR3, as DNA: TGCAGTGCTATCTTACTAGCGGGGGGAAGGAATGAGCAGTTCTTC.

This clonotype has more than one count but fewer than ten. This rearrangement joins TRBV7-8 to TRBJ2-7; possible D gene TRBD2, 6 bases. Germline V gives CDR1 SGHVS, CDR2 FQNEAQ. The CDR3 contains 16 residues. The V gene lost 3 bases and the J gene lost 2 bases, with 17 bases spanning the gap. CDR3 nucleotides: TGTGCCAGCAGCTTGCTCAGTGGGCGGGGAGCCTACGAGCAGTACTTC. It specifies CASSLLSGRGAYEQYF. The variable domain in full, completed from reference TRBV7-8 and TRBJ2-7, reads GAGVSQSPRYKVAKRGQDVALRCDPISGHVSLFWYQQALGQGPEFLTYFQNEAQLDKSGLPSDRFFAERPEGSVSTLKIQRTQQEDSAVYLCASSLLSGRGAYEQYFGPGTRLTVT.